This T cell receptor beta chain was retrieved from a study of low-dose radiotherapy and immunotherapy resistance in tumors. Overall study: On a schedule of every two weeks, intravenous cyclophosphamide at a dose of 200 mg/m2 was delivered one day before each radiation and immunotherapy administration.

V was pared by 2 bases and J by 10 bases, with 11 bases of the junction left unmatched. CDR1 and CDR2 (germline): MNHGY, SAAAGT. This CDR3 has 17 amino acids. Time point denoted: before trial treatment. TRAV and TRBV primers primed cDNA for both TCRalpha and TCRbeta. Using a constant-region primer together with a V-primer adapter, TCRs were subjected to approximately 20 PCR cycles of amplification. TCRdb used MiXCR to reprocess the reads, holding one entry per CDR3 protein. The sample lists over 70,000 distinct CDR3 sequences; less than 40% were seen once. This clonotype has ten or more counts. V gene TRBV6-8 combines with J gene TRBJ2-2, with TRBD1 matching over 12 bases. This material consisted of PBMCs, taken before treatment. The sequence derives from a female donor with ovarian cancer. CDR3 nucleotide sequence: TGTGCCAGCAGTTACCCGGGACAGGGGGCGCGTAATCAGGAGCTGTTTTTT. The encoded protein is CASSYPGQGARNQELFF.